These T cell receptor beta chains were read from a single sample in a study of blood T cell repertoires in COVID-19. The repertoire was sequenced with immunoSEQ multiplex PCR; TCRdb's copy has only in-frame clones and lacks some. The sample shows approximately 270,000 clones, roughly four fifths of them seen only once. Sequenced sample: peripheral blood. These receptors were obtained from a person aged 65-85 years with COVID-19, enrolled during active disease. Each CDR3 is given with its conserved first and last residue. Each record gives: D gene, J gene, clone size, V gene, CDR3 DNA, CDR3 protein. The D gene is left open where the match is weak. Clone size is shown for a subset of rows, as once, few, many or a class of expanded clone.

>TRBD1|TRBJ2-3|NA|TRBV5-5
TGTGCCAGCAGCCCGACAGGGGTCACAGATACGCAGTATTTT
CASSPTGVTDTQYF
>NA|TRBJ1-1|NA|TRBV28
TGTGCCAGCAGCACCCCGCGGGGGGGTTTGACTGAAGCTTTCTTT
CASSTPRGGLTEAFF
>TRBD1|TRBJ2-2|NA|TRBV15
TGTGCCACCAGCAGAGCCTGGGACAGCAAGAACACCGGGGAGCTGTTTTTT
CATSRAWDSKNTGELFF
>TRBD1|TRBJ1-2|NA|TRBV27
TGTGCCAGCAGACCCCAGCCGGGACAGGGGGACTATGGCTACACCTTC
CASRPQPGQGDYGYTF
>NA|TRBJ1-6|NA|TRBV2
TGTGCCAGCAGTGCCGAAGGACAGAGGGATTCACCCCTCCACTTT
CASSAEGQRDSPLHF
>NA|TRBJ1-3|NA|TRBV5-5
TGTGCCAGCAGCTTGATCCCCGACACCCTCTCTGGAAACACCATATATTTT
CASSLIPDTLSGNTIYF
>NA|TRBJ2-7|NA|TRBV5-1
TGCGCCAGCAGCTTGTCGGTCTCGTCTGAGCAGTACTTC
CASSLSVSSEQYF
>TRBD2|TRBJ2-3|NA|TRBV10-3
TGTGCCACCTTGAGAGGCGGGAGTGGGGGCACAGATACGCAGTATTTT
CATLRGGSGGTDTQYF
>TRBD2|TRBJ2-7|NA|TRBV4-2
TGTGCCAGCAGCCAAGAGCCTAGCGGCCCACGGGAGGGTTGGGAACAGTACTTC
CASSQEPSGPREGWEQYF
>TRBD2|TRBJ2-5|few|TRBV7-2
TGTGCCAGCAGCGAATGGGCGGGGGTTGAGACCCAGTACTTC
CASSEWAGVETQYF
>NA|TRBJ1-1|NA|TRBV7-9
TGTGCCAGCAGCTCCAGGGCAGAAACGAACACTGAAGCTTTCTTT
CASSSRAETNTEAFF
>NA|TRBJ1-5|NA|TRBV28
TGTGCCAGCAGCACAGGCCAATATCAGCCCCAGCATTTT
CASSTGQYQPQHF
>TRBD2|TRBJ2-7|NA|TRBV10-3
TGTGCCATGGCGGAAAAAATAGCGGGAGCTTCCTACGAGCAGTACTTC
CAMAEKIAGASYEQYF
>TRBD1|TRBJ2-2|NA|TRBV7-3
TGTGCCAGCAGCGTCCAGGGGGCCGGGGAGCTGTTTTTT
CASSVQGAGELFF
>NA|TRBJ2-5|NA|TRBV28
TGTGCCAGCAGTTCACAGGGTGGTGGAGAGACCCAGTACTTC
CASSSQGGGETQYF
>NA|TRBJ1-6|NA|TRBV18
TGTGCCAGCTCAACTTTTTCGCGCAGCAAGGGGAATAATTCACCCCTCCACTTT
CASSTFSRSKGNNSPLHF
>TRBD2|TRBJ2-3|few|TRBV27
TGTGCCAGCAGTTTAGGCGGGAGAGTAGATACGCAGTATTTT
CASSLGGRVDTQYF
>NA|TRBJ1-1|NA|TRBV7-2
TGTGCCAGCAGCTCTTTTCGGGGGGTCATTGGCACTGAAGCTTTCTTT
CASSSFRGVIGTEAFF
>NA|TRBJ2-5|NA|TRBV7-8
TGTGCCAGCAGCCAAGGACAGAGACAAGAGACCCAGTACTTC
CASSQGQRQETQYF
>TRBD2|TRBJ2-5|once|TRBV5-1
TGCGCCAGCAGCTTGGAGGCTAGCGGGGGGCAAGAGACCCAGTACTTC
CASSLEASGGQETQYF
>NA|TRBJ1-5|NA|TRBV9
TGTGCCAGCAGCGTCGAGGGTAGCAATCAGCCCCAGCATTTT
CASSVEGSNQPQHF
>TRBD1|TRBJ1-3|NA|TRBV7-9
TGTGCCAGCAGCTTCCGGACAGGGCACTCTGGAAACACCATATATTTT
CASSFRTGHSGNTIYF
>NA|TRBJ1-5|NA|TRBV18
TGTGCCAGCTCACTCGAGGTCTCCAATCAGCCCCAGCATTTT
CASSLEVSNQPQHF
>NA|TRBJ1-6|NA|TRBV7-2
TGTGCCAGCAGCTTAGCCAGGGCTGATAATTCACCCCTCCACTTT
CASSLARADNSPLHF
>NA|TRBJ2-3|NA|TRBV29-1
TGCAGCTCAGGTGCGGATACGCAGTATTTT
CSSGADTQYF
>NA|TRBJ1-4|NA|TRBV5-1
TGCGCCAGCAGCTTGAACAGTAATGAAAAACTGTTTTTT
CASSLNSNEKLFF
>TRBD1|TRBJ2-2|NA|TRBV5-1
TGCGCCAGCGCCCGAGGGACAGGGAACACCGGGGAGCTGTTTTTT
CASARGTGNTGELFF
>NA|TRBJ1-5|few|TRBV6-2/TRBV6-3
TGTGCCAGCAGCGAAGGTGGCAGGGGCAATCAGCCCCAGCATTTT
CASSEGGRGNQPQHF
>NA|TRBJ1-5|NA|TRBV28
TGTGCCAGCAGTATAGATGGTGCCGGTAGTCAGCCCCAGCATTTT
CASSIDGAGSQPQHF
>TRBD2|TRBJ2-3|NA|TRBV9
TGTGCCAGCAGCGTGCGGGGGGCCACAGATACGCAGTATTTT
CASSVRGATDTQYF
>NA|TRBJ1-2|NA|TRBV28
TGTGCCAGCAGTTTGGGGGGTCTGGCCCCGAAAGTAAGCTATGGCTACACCTTC
CASSLGGLAPKVSYGYTF
>NA|TRBJ2-3|NA|TRBV5-4
TGTGCCAGCAGCCGAGAACCCACAGATACGCAGTATTTT
CASSREPTDTQYF
>NA|TRBJ2-1|once|TRBV6-5
TGTGCCAGCAGGCGGGCGGTGGGCCTAACTAGTTTTCAGTTCTTC
CASRRAVGLTSFQFF
>NA|TRBJ1-5|NA|TRBV28
TGTGCCAGCAGTTTGCCTGGGACTTGGTGGGGTCAGCCCCAGCATTTT
CASSLPGTWWGQPQHF
>NA|TRBJ2-2|NA|TRBV7-8
TGTGCCAGCAGCTCCGACAGGACCGGCGCCGGGGAGCTGTTTTTT
CASSSDRTGAGELFF
>NA|TRBJ2-1|once|TRBV27
TGTGCCAGCAGTTCCCGCTCCGGAGGGCCGGGTTTCTTC
CASSSRSGGPGFF
>NA|TRBJ2-5|few|TRBV7-2
TGTGCCAGCAGCATTGGCGGGGTCCAAGAGACCCAGTACTTC
CASSIGGVQETQYF
>TRBD1|TRBJ2-3|NA|TRBV10-3
TGTGCCATCAGTGACCCGACAGGACAGGGGGGAGATACGCAGTATTTT
CAISDPTGQGGDTQYF
>TRBD2|TRBJ2-4|NA|TRBV4-3
TGCGCCAGCAGCCAAGAAGCGGGAGTACTAAGTGGGGCCAAAAACATTCAGTACTTC
CASSQEAGVLSGAKNIQYF
>NA|TRBJ2-3|NA|TRBV5-8
TGTGCCAGCAGCGGCCAAATCAGGACATTGAATACGCAGTATTTT
CASSGQIRTLNTQYF
>TRBD1|TRBJ1-3|NA|TRBV5-1
TGCGCCAGCAGCTTGTCGCAGGGGGCTGGAAACACCATATATTTT
CASSLSQGAGNTIYF
>NA|TRBJ1-1|NA|TRBV28
TGTGCCAGCAGCAGGGTGGGCACTGAAGCTTTCTTT
CASSRVGTEAFF
>NA|TRBJ2-1|NA|TRBV12-3/TRBV12-4
TGTGCCAGCAGCGGGAACTGGTTAAGTGAGCAGTTCTTC
CASSGNWLSEQFF
>NA|TRBJ2-2|few|TRBV3-1/TRBV3-2
TGTGCCAGCAGCCAAGTCAGGGACGGGGAGCTGTTTTTT
CASSQVRDGELFF
>NA|TRBJ1-1|once|TRBV7-2
TGTGCCAGCAGCTTAGCGGGACACGGGAACACTGAAGCTTTCTTT
CASSLAGHGNTEAFF
>NA|TRBJ1-6|NA|TRBV4-3
TGCGCCAGCAGCCAAGATCCAGCGGGATCGATAAGGTCACCCCTCCACTTT
CASSQDPAGSIRSPLHF
>NA|TRBJ1-3|once|TRBV9
TGTGCCAGCCGACGAACGGGAAGCACCATATATTTT
CASRRTGSTIYF
>TRBD1|TRBJ2-7|NA|TRBV7-2
TGTGCCAGCAGCCTAAGGGGGACAGGGGCTGGTGACGAGCAGTACTTC
CASSLRGTGAGDEQYF
>TRBD1|TRBJ2-5|NA|TRBV5-1
TGCGCCAGCAGCTACAAGGGGGCTCAGGAGACCCAGTACTTC
CASSYKGAQETQYF
>TRBD1|TRBJ2-1|once|TRBV7-8
TGTGCCAGCAGATCAACCATTGTGGGGACAGGGTATCCTGGTGAGCAGTTCTTC
CASRSTIVGTGYPGEQFF
>TRBD2|TRBJ2-2|NA|TRBV9
TGTGCCAGCAGCGTAACGGGACTAGCGGGGGCATGGAACACCGGGGAGCTGTTTTTT
CASSVTGLAGAWNTGELFF
>TRBD2|TRBJ2-3|NA|TRBV29-1
TGCAGCGCCCCCCGCGGAGCGGGACTTGTAGATACGCAGTATTTT
CSAPRGAGLVDTQYF
>TRBD2|TRBJ2-5|NA|TRBV9
TGTGCCAGCAGCGTAGATGGGGGGGTGACCCAGTACTTC
CASSVDGGVTQYF
>TRBD2|TRBJ2-6|once|TRBV4-1
TGCGCCAGCAGCCGAGAACCGGGAGGTCTGACTGGGGCCAACGTCCTGACTTTC
CASSREPGGLTGANVLTF
>NA|TRBJ1-6|NA|TRBV11-3
TGTGCCAGCAGCACCGGGGATAGCGGTTCACCCCTCCACTTT
CASSTGDSGSPLHF
>TRBD2|TRBJ2-3|once|TRBV6-1
TGTGCCAGCAGTGAGAGAGTACTAGCGGGAGCCAGAGTGACAGATACGCAGTATTTT
CASSERVLAGARVTDTQYF
>NA|TRBJ2-3|NA|TRBV7-9
TGTGCCAGCAGCTTAGGAGGGGGTGCAGATACGCAGTATTTT
CASSLGGGADTQYF
>NA|TRBJ2-2|NA|TRBV5-1
TGCGCCAGCAGCTTGGTGACAGCGAACACCGGGGAGCTGTTTTTT
CASSLVTANTGELFF
>TRBD2|TRBJ2-3|NA|TRBV14
TGTGCCAGCAGCCAAGATAAACTAGCGGGGGGGCCGGTTCGCACAGATACGCAGTATTTT
CASSQDKLAGGPVRTDTQYF
>TRBD1|TRBJ1-5|NA|TRBV19
TGTGCCAGTAGCGAGCGACCGGGACAGAGCAATCAGCCCCAGCATTTT
CASSERPGQSNQPQHF